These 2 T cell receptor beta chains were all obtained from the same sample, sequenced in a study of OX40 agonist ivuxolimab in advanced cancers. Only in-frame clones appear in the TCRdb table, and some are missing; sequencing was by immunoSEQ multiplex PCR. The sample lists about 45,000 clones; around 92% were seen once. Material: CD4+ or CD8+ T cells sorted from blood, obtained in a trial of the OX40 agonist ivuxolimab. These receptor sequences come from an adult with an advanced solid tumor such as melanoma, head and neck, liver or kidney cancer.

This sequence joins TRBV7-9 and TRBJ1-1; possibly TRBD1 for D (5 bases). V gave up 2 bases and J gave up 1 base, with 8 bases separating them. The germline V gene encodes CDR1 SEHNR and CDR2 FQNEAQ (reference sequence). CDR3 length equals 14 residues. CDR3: CASSLQGRNTEAFF. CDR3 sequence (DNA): TGTGCCAGCAGCTTACAGGGCCGGAACACTGAAGCTTTCTTT.

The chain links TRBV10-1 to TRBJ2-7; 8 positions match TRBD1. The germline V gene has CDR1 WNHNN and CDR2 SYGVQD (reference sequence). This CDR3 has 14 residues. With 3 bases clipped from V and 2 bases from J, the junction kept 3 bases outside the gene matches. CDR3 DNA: TGCGCCAGCAGTGAAGACAGGGGTCCCTACGAGCAGTACTTC. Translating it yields CASSEDRGPYEQYF.